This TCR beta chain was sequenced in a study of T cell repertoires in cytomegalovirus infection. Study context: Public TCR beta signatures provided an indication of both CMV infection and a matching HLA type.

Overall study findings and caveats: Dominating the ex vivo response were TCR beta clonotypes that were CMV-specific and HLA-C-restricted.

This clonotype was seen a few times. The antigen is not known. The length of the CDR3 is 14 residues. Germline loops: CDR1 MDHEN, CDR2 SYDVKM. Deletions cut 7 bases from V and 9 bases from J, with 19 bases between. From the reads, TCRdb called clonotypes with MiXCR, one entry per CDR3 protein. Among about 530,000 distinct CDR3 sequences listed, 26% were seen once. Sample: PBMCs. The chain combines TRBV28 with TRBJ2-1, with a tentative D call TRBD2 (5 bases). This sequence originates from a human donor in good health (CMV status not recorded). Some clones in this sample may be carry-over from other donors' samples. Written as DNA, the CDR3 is TGTGCCAGCACCTACCAACTAGTACTAGGTGAGCAGTTCTTC. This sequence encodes CASTYQLVLGEQFF. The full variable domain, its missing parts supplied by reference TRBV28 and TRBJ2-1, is DVKVTQSSRYLVKRTGEKVFLECVQDMDHENMFWYRQDPGLGLRLIYFSYDVKMKEKGDIPEGYSVSREKKERFSLILESASTNQTSMYLCASTYQLVLGEQFFGPGTRLTVL.